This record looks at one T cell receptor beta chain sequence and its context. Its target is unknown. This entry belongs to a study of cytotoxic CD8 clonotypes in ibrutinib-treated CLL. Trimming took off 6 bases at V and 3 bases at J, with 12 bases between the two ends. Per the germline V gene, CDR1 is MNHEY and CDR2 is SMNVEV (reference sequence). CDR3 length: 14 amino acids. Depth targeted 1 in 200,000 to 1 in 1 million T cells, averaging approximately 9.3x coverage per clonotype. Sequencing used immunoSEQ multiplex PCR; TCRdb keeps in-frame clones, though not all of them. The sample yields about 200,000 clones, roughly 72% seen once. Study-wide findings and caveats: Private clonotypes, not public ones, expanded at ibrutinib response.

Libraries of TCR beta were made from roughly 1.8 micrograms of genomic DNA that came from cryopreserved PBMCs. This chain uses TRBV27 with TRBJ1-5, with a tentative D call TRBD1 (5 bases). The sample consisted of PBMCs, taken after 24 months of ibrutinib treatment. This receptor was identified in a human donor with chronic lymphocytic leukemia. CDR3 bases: TGTGCCAGCAGGGTAGGGGTCGACAATCAGCCCCAGCATTTT. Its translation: CASRVGVDNQPQHF.